What follows are 26 T cell receptor beta chains derived from one specimen sequenced in a study of blood T cell repertoires in COVID-19. The assay was immunoSEQ multiplex PCR, and TCRdb's table has in-frame clones only and misses some. Among some 370,000 clones listed, 75% to 90% were seen once. Sequenced: PBMCs or T cells enriched from blood (not recorded which). Receptors originate from a woman aged 50 to 65 who had recovered from COVID-19.

The genes are TRBV5-4 and TRBJ1-2, with TRBD1 matching 8 bases. This CDR3 spans 16 amino acids. The ends lost 0 bases at V and 1 base at J; junction bases unmatched: 5. From germline, CDR1 is SGHNT and CDR2 YYREEE (reference sequence). CDR3 region: CASSLGGQGSNYGYTF. Written as DNA, the CDR3 is TGTGCCAGCAGCTTGGGAGGACAGGGAAGTAACTATGGCTACACCTTC.

The chain links TRBV6-5 to TRBJ2-3; D is perhaps TRBD2 (5 bases). In germline, CDR1 is MNHEY, CDR2 SVGAGI. The CDR3 is 12 residues long. Trimming removed 6 bases at V and 3 bases at J, with 7 bases between. The CDR3, as DNA: TGTGCCAGCAGAACGGGAACAGATACGCAGTATTTT. Translating it yields CASRTGTDTQYF.

J is TRBJ1-2 and V is TRBV7-2; D unclear. CDR1 SGHTA and CDR2 FQGNSA come from the germline V gene. CDR3 length: 16 amino acids. V was trimmed by 1 base and J by 2 bases, leaving 14 bases between them. The CDR3 bases are TGTGCCAGCAGCTTAGTTAGCGCAGAATACAACTATGGCTACACCTTC. This encodes CASSLVSAEYNYGYTF.

This chain connects TRBV6-5 to TRBJ1-5; a possible D gene is TRBD1 (6 bases). V lost 7 bases, J lost 6 bases, and 7 bases lay in between. The CDR3 has 11 residues. In germline, CDR1 is MNHEY, CDR2 SVGAGI. The CDR3 bases are TGTGCCAGCAAAGGGGGTCAGCCCCAGCATTTT. Residues: CASKGGQPQHF.

The CDR3 DNA sequence: TGTGCCAGCAACAACCTGAATCAGCCCCAGCATTTT. It is translated as CASNNLNQPQHF. The chain links TRBV6-5 to TRBJ1-5; D is unclear. The germline V gene has CDR1 MNHEY and CDR2 SVGAGI. Trimming took 7 bases from V and 4 from J, leaving 8 bases between them. This CDR3 contains 12 residues.

This chain joins TRBV7-9 and TRBJ2-1, with D possibly being TRBD2 (6 bases). Germline V lookup: CDR1 SEHNR, CDR2 FQNEAQ (reference sequence). V lost 3 bases, J lost 8 bases, and 17 bases lay in between. This CDR3 region has 15 residues. Here the CDR3 reads CASSFLGPSDYEQFF. The CDR3 DNA reads as TGTGCCAGCAGCTTTTTGGGCCCTAGCGATTATGAGCAGTTCTTC. Looking up the rest from reference TRBV7-9 and TRBJ2-1 gives the full variable domain: DTGVSQNPRHKITKRGQNVTFRCDPISEHNRLYWYRQTLGQGPEFLTYFQNEAQLEKSRLLSDRFSAERPKGSFSTLEIQRTEQGDSAMYLCASSFLGPSDYEQFFGPGTRLTVL.

The chain carries TRBV7-2 and TRBJ2-3, with 10 bases matching TRBD2. Germline CDR1 and CDR2: SGHTA and FQGNSA. This CDR3 spans 16 amino acids. J lost 5 bases, V lost 6 bases, and 11 bases had no gene match. CDR3 DNA: TGTGCCAGCAGTCCTGCGGGGCTAGCGGGAGTAGATACGCAGTATTTT. Translating it yields CASSPAGLAGVDTQYF.

CDR3 sequence reads: CASSIGGRVWNEQFF. CDR3 coding DNA: TGTGCCAGTAGTATAGGTGGCAGGGTCTGGAATGAGCAGTTCTTC. The V and J genes are TRBV19 and TRBJ2-1, with a possible D match to TRBD1 (5 bases). CDR3 length: 15 residues. CDR1 LNHDA and CDR2 SQIVND come from the germline V gene (reference sequence). The germline V and J ends were trimmed by 1 base and 7 bases, with 14 bases remaining between them.

This clone was counted a few times. The V and J genes are TRBV29-1 and TRBJ2-2; 8 bases are a match to TRBD1. This CDR3 region has 14 residues. Germline values: CDR1 SQVTM, CDR2 ANQGSEA. J gave up 4 bases and V 6 bases, and 7 bases lay outside the gene matches. The CDR3 protein is CSVDRGSGTGELFF. The CDR3 DNA reads as TGCAGCGTAGACAGGGGTAGTGGCACCGGGGAGCTGTTTTTT.

The chain has TRBV5-5 and TRBJ1-6, with 8 nucleotides matching TRBD1. V trimming: 4 bases; J trimming: 0 bases; junction bases outside the gene matches: 9. The germline gives CDR1 SGHKS, CDR2 YYEKEE (reference sequence). The CDR3 totals 18 residues. CDR3 region: CASSLTGVLSSYNSPLHF. The CDR3 DNA sequence: TGTGCCAGCAGCCTGACAGGGGTATTAAGCTCCTATAATTCACCCCTCCACTTT.

The rearrangement uses TRBV12-3 or TRBV12-4 and TRBJ2-3; TRBD2 might be the D (5 bases). The CDR3 loop spans 13 amino acids. V lost 3 bases and J lost 3, with 7 bases in between. CDR3 bases: TGTGCCAGCAGTTTTCGCGGGACAGATACGCAGTATTTT. It yields the protein CASSFRGTDTQYF.

This clone was found once. The chain carries TRBV19 and TRBJ1-2; 8 bases agree with TRBD1. V gave up 5 bases and J gave up 7 bases; unmatched junction bases: 6. Germline CDR1 reads LNHDA; CDR2 reads SQIVND (reference sequence). The CDR3 spans 13 residues. The CDR3 DNA follows: TGTGCCAGTAGTTTGGCAGGGGGCTTTGGCTACACCTTC. Its protein product is CASSLAGGFGYTF.

The chain links TRBV19 to TRBJ2-7, with TRBD1 matching over 8 bases. J was trimmed by 2 bases and V by 6 bases; bases with no gene match: 3. The CDR3 sequence is 13 residues long. CDR1 and CDR2 (germline): LNHDA, SQIVND (reference sequence). Here the CDR3 DNA reads TGTGCCAGTAGCCGGACAGGGACCTACGAGCAGTACTTC. Translation: CASSRTGTYEQYF.

J is TRBJ1-4 and V is TRBV5-1; maybe TRBD1 (5 bases). CDR3 length: 15 residues. The germline CDR1 and CDR2 sequences are SGHRS and YFSETQ. The V end lost 0 bases, the J end lost 8 bases, and 14 bases lay between the germline ends. CDR3: CASSLAGGEGEKLFF. Written as DNA, the CDR3 is TGCGCCAGCAGCTTGGCCGGAGGGGAGGGCGAAAAACTGTTTTTT.

The chain links TRBV6-5 to TRBJ1-1; 7 bases match TRBD1. V shed 2 bases, J shed 4 bases, and the junction held 4 bases outside the gene matches. Germline V lookup: CDR1 MNHEY, CDR2 SVGAGI. This CDR3 has 14 residues. This chain's CDR3 is CASSYVGGGTEAFF. The DNA of the CDR3 is TGTGCCAGCAGTTACGTAGGGGGCGGCACTGAAGCTTTCTTT.

The chain has TRBV7-2 and TRBJ1-6; 7 bases are a match to TRBD1. The germline CDR1 and CDR2 sequences are SGHTA and FQGNSA. J gave up 8 bases and V 0 bases, and 7 bases lay outside the gene matches. CDR3 length equals 16 residues. CDR3 loop: CASSLARQGRDSPLHF. In DNA, the CDR3 is TGTGCCAGCAGCTTAGCTAGACAGGGAAGGGATTCACCCCTCCACTTT.

The V gene is TRBV9, the J gene TRBJ2-2, with 7 bases fitting TRBD2. Germline trimming cut 4 bases from V and 6 bases from J; bases unmatched to any gene: 9. Per the germline V gene, CDR1 is SGDLS and CDR2 is YYNGEE. This CDR3 is built from 15 residues. In DNA form, the CDR3 reads TGTGCCAGCAGCCCTTCCTTGGGGGGGTCCGGGGAGCTGTTTTTT. Protein product: CASSPSLGGSGELFF. The full variable domain, with the rest looked up from reference TRBV9 and TRBJ2-2, is DSGVTQTPKHLITATGQRVTLRCSPRSGDLSVYWYQQSLDQGLQFLIQYYNGEERAKGNILERFSAQQFPDLHSELNLSSLELGDSALYFCASSPSLGGSGELFFGEGSRLTVL.

This clone showed up just a few times. This chain links TRBV9 with TRBJ2-7; D might be TRBD2 (6 bases). CDR3 length: 16 residues. Germline V gene sequence: CDR1 SGDLS, CDR2 YYNGEE. Trimming took off 0 bases at V and 1 base at J, with 14 bases between the two ends. CDR3 in amino acids: CASSVVRPGVSYEQYF. The CDR3 region has the DNA TGTGCCAGCAGCGTAGTGCGCCCGGGGGTATCCTACGAGCAGTACTTC.

The rearrangement uses TRBV27 and TRBJ2-3; D may be TRBD1 (5 bases). This CDR3 comprises 14 residues. Germline V gene sequence: CDR1 MNHEY, CDR2 SMNVEV (reference sequence). Trimming took 8 bases from V and 4 from J, leaving 16 bases between them. CDR3: CASQLFRGADTQYF. CDR3 DNA: TGTGCCAGCCAATTATTTAGGGGCGCAGATACGCAGTATTTT.

This chain uses TRBV18 with TRBJ2-1; 13 bases fit TRBD2. Losses at the gene ends were 4 bases for V and 3 bases for J; bases not matched to a gene: 3. The CDR3 runs to 16 residues. Germline values: CDR1 KGHSH, CDR2 LQKENI. The CDR3 DNA reads as TGTGCCAGCTCACTGACTAGCGGGGGGAACTACAATGAGCAGTTCTTC. Protein: CASSLTSGGNYNEQFF.

V is TRBV6-6 and J is TRBJ1-3; 7 bases match TRBD1. Per germline, CDR1 MNHNY and CDR2 SVGAGI (reference sequence). Losses at the gene ends were 5 bases for V and 1 base for J; bases not matched to a gene: 11. The length of the CDR3 is 17 residues. DNA of the CDR3: TGTGCCAGCAGTCTAGTGACCGGGACAGTGTCTGGAAACACCATATATTTT. It yields the protein CASSLVTGTVSGNTIYF.

The gene calls are TRBV27 and TRBJ1-1; 7 nucleotides align to TRBD1. Germline V gives CDR1 MNHEY, CDR2 SMNVEV (reference sequence). V gave up 5 bases and J gave up 1 base; unmatched junction bases: 16. The length of the CDR3 is 18 residues. CDR3 region: CASSRQGTSGQTNTEAFF. CDR3 DNA: TGTGCCAGCAGTCGACAAGGGACCTCGGGACAGACGAACACTGAAGCTTTCTTT.

This clone has only a few counts. The chain has TRBV11-2 and TRBJ1-5; TRBD1 agrees at 9 bases. Germline-derived CDR1 and CDR2 are SGHAT and FQNNGV. The CDR3 length is 19 residues. V was pared by 4 bases and J by 3 bases, with 16 bases of the junction left unmatched. For the CDR3, the DNA is TGTGCCAGCAGCTCCCCGGACAGGGGTAAGGTTCGGGACAATCAGCCCCAGCATTTT. Encoded protein: CASSSPDRGKVRDNQPQHF. Drawing the rest from reference TRBV11-2 and TRBJ1-5, the complete variable domain is EAGVAQSPRYKIIEKRQSVAFWCNPISGHATLYWYQQILGQGPKLLIQFQNNGVVDDSQLPKDRFSAERLKGVDSTLKIQPAKLEDSAVYLCASSSPDRGKVRDNQPQHFGDGTRLSIL.

V usage is TRBV3-1 (or the pseudogene TRBV3-2) and J usage is TRBJ1-2, with a possible D match to TRBD1 (5 bases). CDR1 LGHDT and CDR2 YNNKEL come from the germline V gene (reference sequence). V lost 7 bases and J 4 bases, leaving 13 bases between the germline ends. The length of the CDR3 is 13 residues. The CDR3 DNA follows: TGTGCCAGCACCAACATGGGGGGCTATGGCTACACCTTC. It codes for CASTNMGGYGYTF.

This rearrangement joins TRBV19 to TRBJ2-7, with a possible D match to TRBD2 (7 bases). V was clipped by 3 bases and J by 7 bases, with 13 bases between them. Germline V CDR1 and CDR2: LNHDA, SQIVND (reference sequence). This CDR3 contains 13 residues. The CDR3 bases are TGTGCCAGTAGTATGGGGGGGCCTGGGGAGCAGTACTTC. Protein sequence: CASSMGGPGEQYF.

The table lists this clone with a few counts. This chain connects TRBV11-2 to TRBJ1-2, with 8 bases matching TRBD1. The germline CDR1 and CDR2 sequences are SGHAT and FQNNGV. The CDR3 loop spans 15 amino acids. J lost 3 bases, V lost 3 bases, and 6 bases had no gene match. CDR3 amino acids: CASSFGQGQHYGYTF. The DNA of the CDR3 is TGTGCCAGCAGCTTCGGACAGGGTCAACACTATGGCTACACCTTC.